Described below is a single TCR beta chain sequence and its context. This CDR3 contains 17 residues. The V gene's germline CDR1 is SGHRS and CDR2 YFSETQ. J lost 3 bases, V lost 5 bases, and 12 bases had no gene match. Cohort assignment relied on participant-reported clinical history. The data belong to a study of blood T cell repertoires in COVID-19. Produced via immunoSEQ multiplex PCR; TCRdb's table is partial and in-frame only. This table holds approximately 500,000 clones, more than 75% found once. The sequencing sample was made of PBMCs or T cells enriched from blood (not recorded which). The sequence derives from a woman between 40 and 50 years old who had recovered from COVID-19. V usage is TRBV5-1 and J usage is TRBJ1-3; 9 positions match TRBD1. CDR3 amino acids: CASSPGDRALGGNTIYF. CDR3 nucleotide sequence: TGCGCCAGCAGTCCGGGGGACAGGGCCCTTGGTGGAAACACCATATATTTT. Full variable domain (missing parts from reference TRBV5-1 and TRBJ1-3): KAGVTQTPRYLIKTRGQQVTLSCSPISGHRSVSWYQQTPGQGLQFLFEYFSETQRNKGNFPGRFSGRQFSNSRSEMNVSTLELGDSALYLCASSPGDRALGGNTIYFGEGSWLTVV.